The TCR beta chain under discussion was sequenced for a study of PD-L1 blockade in urothelial cancer. Study information: Typically, measured as a median, blood samples had approximately 130,000 T cells.

The time point: pretreatment peripheral blood. Deletions cut 6 bases from V and 0 bases from J, with 13 bases between. The CDR3 extends over 15 amino acids. Germline V gene lookup returns CDR1 MNHEY and CDR2 SVGAGI. Assay used: immunoSEQ multiplex PCR; TCRdb lists only in-frame clones, some missing. The sample consists of roughly 55,000 clones, 85% to 90% of them appearing once. The sample here was PBMCs, taken around atezolizumab (anti-PD-L1) treatment. The J gene is TRBJ2-3, the V gene TRBV6-5; D perhaps matches TRBD1 (6 bases). This TCR was sampled from a man aged 55 to 70 with urothelial cancer. The CDR3 loop is CASRNSGTSTDTQYF. CDR3 in DNA: TGTGCCAGCAGAAACTCCGGGACAAGCACAGATACGCAGTATTTT.